This T cell receptor beta chain was found in a study of cytomegalovirus exposure and HLA in healthy donors. The PCR employed 60 Vbeta primers together with 13 Jbeta primers. Measured with immunoSEQ multiplex PCR; TCRdb has only the in-frame clones, and not every one. The top ten clones hold less than 2% of a sample with fewer than 130,000 clones, 75% to 90% of them seen once. The material sequenced was PBMCs. This TCR was sampled from a man aged 40-50 years in good health and CMV-seronegative.

The CDR3 DNA follows: TGTGCCAGCAGTTACGGGGCGGCGGAGGGGGGACTAGAAGCTTTCTTT. Encoded protein: CASSYGAAEGGLEAFF. The genes are TRBV6-6 and TRBJ1-1, with TRBD1 as a possible D gene (6 bases). Germline V gene lookup returns CDR1 MNHNY and CDR2 SVGAGI (reference sequence). This CDR3 contains 16 residues. The V end was cut by 2 bases, the J end by 8 bases, with 21 bases between.